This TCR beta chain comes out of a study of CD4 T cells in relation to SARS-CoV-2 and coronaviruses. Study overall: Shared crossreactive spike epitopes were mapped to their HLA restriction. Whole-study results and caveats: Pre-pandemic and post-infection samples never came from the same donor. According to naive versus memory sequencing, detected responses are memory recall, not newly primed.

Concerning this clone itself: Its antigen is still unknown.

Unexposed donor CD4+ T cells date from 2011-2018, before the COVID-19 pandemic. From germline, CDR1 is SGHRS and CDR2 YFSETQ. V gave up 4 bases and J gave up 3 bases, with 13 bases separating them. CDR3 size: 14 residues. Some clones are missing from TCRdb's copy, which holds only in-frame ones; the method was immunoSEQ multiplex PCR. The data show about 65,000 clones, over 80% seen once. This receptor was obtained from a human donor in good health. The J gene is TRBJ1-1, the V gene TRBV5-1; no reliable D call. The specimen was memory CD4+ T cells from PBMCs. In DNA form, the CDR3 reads TGCGCCAGCAGCGAATTGGGTCGTGACACTGAAGCTTTCTTT. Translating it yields CASSELGRDTEAFF. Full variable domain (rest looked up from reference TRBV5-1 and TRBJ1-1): KAGVTQTPRYLIKTRGQQVTLSCSPISGHRSVSWYQQTPGQGLQFLFEYFSETQRNKGNFPGRFSGRQFSNSRSEMNVSTLELGDSALYLCASSELGRDTEAFFGQGTRLTVV.